The rows below give T cell receptor beta chains drawn from one sample of a study of vaccination and CD4 T cells after COVID-19. Their cognate antigens are unknown. MiXCR, run by TCRdb on the PCR reads, gives a single entry per CDR3 protein. Counted here are thousands of distinct CDR3 sequences, roughly two thirds occurring once; the ten biggest clones make up 9%. The source material was CD4+ T cells from blood, cultured in vitro, sampled before SARS-CoV-2 vaccination. The receptor source for this set is a human donor who had recovered from COVID-19. Each CDR3 is given with its conserved first and last residue. D genes are given only for firm matches. Clone sizes are given selectively: once, few, many, or a class where the clone is expanded.

CDR3	DNA	size	V	J	D
CSARDNPEKLFF	TGCAGTGCTAGAGATAATCCTGAAAAACTGTTTTTT	-	TRBV20-1	TRBJ1-4	-
CASSLRTNTGELFF	TGTGCCAGCAGTCTCCGGACAAACACCGGGGAGCTGTTTTTT	-	TRBV6-1	TRBJ2-2	-
CASSFVASGDEQYF	TGTGCCAGCAGCTTTGTCGCTAGCGGAGACGAGCAGTACTTC	-	TRBV7-2	TRBJ2-7	TRBD2
CAGDRGGTEAFF	TGTGCCGGTGACAGGGGCGGCACTGAAGCTTTCTTT	-	TRBV30	TRBJ1-1	TRBD1
CSARDFVLGTSREQYF	TGCAGTGCTAGAGATTTTGTTCTTGGGACTAGTCGCGAGCAGTACTTC	-	TRBV20-1	TRBJ2-7	TRBD2
CATSRDLGDSSYEQYF	TGTGCCACCAGCAGAGATCTTGGGGACAGCTCCTACGAGCAGTACTTC	-	TRBV15	TRBJ2-7	TRBD1
CAWSVGRAQETQYF	TGTGCCTGGAGTGTGGGCAGGGCGCAAGAGACCCAGTACTTC	few	TRBV30	TRBJ2-5	-
CASSFQAGTGQPQHF	TGTGCCAGCAGTTTCCAGGCAGGGACAGGTCAGCCCCAGCATTTT	once	TRBV12-3/TRBV12-4	TRBJ1-5	TRBD1
CASSSEGRNYGYTF	TGTGCCAGCAGCTCCGAGGGCCGAAACTATGGCTACACCTTC	large	TRBV7-6	TRBJ1-2	-
CASSFSQGEQFF	TGCGCCAGCAGCTTTAGCCAGGGGGAGCAGTTCTTC	-	TRBV5-1	TRBJ2-1	-
CASSRLAGVTDTQYF	TGTGCCAGCAGCCGACTAGCGGGGGTCACAGATACGCAGTATTTT	-	TRBV7-9	TRBJ2-3	TRBD2
CSAPIRDSGNTIYF	TGCAGTGCGCCCATCAGGGACTCTGGAAACACCATATATTTT	-	TRBV20-1	TRBJ1-3	-
CAWSASAAGGETQYF	TGTGCCTGGAGTGCCTCCGCGGCGGGCGGGGAGACCCAGTACTTC	few	TRBV30	TRBJ2-5	-
CSAPRQGFSTDTQYF	TGCAGTGCTCCCCGACAGGGGTTTTCGACAGATACGCAGTATTTT	-	TRBV20-1	TRBJ2-3	TRBD1
CASSDTRGANVLTF	TGTGCCAGCAGTGATACCCGGGGGGCCAACGTCCTGACTTTC	-	TRBV2	TRBJ2-6	-
CASSLVISGSGAETQYF	TGTGCCAGCAGCCTTGTCATTAGCGGGAGCGGGGCGGAGACCCAGTACTTC	-	TRBV12-3/TRBV12-4	TRBJ2-5	TRBD2
CASSKITGPGDYYGYTF	TGTGCCAGTAGCAAAATAACGGGACCGGGGGACTACTATGGCTACACCTTC	-	TRBV19	TRBJ1-2	-
CAISEGGSYGYTF	TGTGCCATCAGTGAGGGGGGTTCCTATGGCTACACCTTC	-	TRBV10-3	TRBJ1-2	-
CASSLAGGHGNQPQHF	TGTGCCAGCAGCTTAGCGGGGGGGCATGGCAATCAGCCCCAGCATTTT	few	TRBV7-2	TRBJ1-5	-
CASSPRGGPSNQPQHF	TGTGCCAGCAGCCCCCGTGGGGGGCCTAGCAATCAGCCCCAGCATTTT	few	TRBV7-2	TRBJ1-5	-
CASSLNYWGSSGYTF	TGTGCCAGCAGTTTAAATTATTGGGGATCCTCCGGCTACACCTTC	-	TRBV27	TRBJ1-2	-
CASTQDWTGGSYEQYF	TGTGCCAGCACCCAAGATTGGACAGGGGGCTCCTACGAGCAGTACTTC	-	TRBV2	TRBJ2-7	TRBD1
CASSRVPGFANTGELFF	TGTGCCAGCAGCCGCGTCCCAGGGTTCGCGAACACCGGGGAGCTGTTTTTT	few	TRBV6-2/TRBV6-3	TRBJ2-2	-
CSASKGLATTDTQYF	TGCAGTGCGTCCAAGGGACTAGCGACTACAGATACGCAGTATTTT	-	TRBV20-1	TRBJ2-3	TRBD2
CASSEGKGWGQPQHF	TGTGCCAGCAGTGAAGGGAAGGGATGGGGTCAGCCCCAGCATTTT	-	TRBV6-1	TRBJ1-5	-
CSARGGAGIDEQYF	TGCAGTGCTAGGGGAGGGGCCGGGATCGACGAGCAGTACTTC	-	TRBV20-1	TRBJ2-7	TRBD2
CASSPRDTSSPLHF	TGTGCCAGCAGCCCCCGGGACACAAGTTCACCCCTCCACTTT	-	TRBV7-6	TRBJ1-6	-
CATSGRAEETQYF	TGTGCCACGAGCGGGAGGGCCGAGGAGACCCAGTACTTC	-	TRBV15	TRBJ2-5	TRBD2
CATSGTRGTRELFF	TGTGCCACCAGTGGGACCAGGGGCACCCGAGAGCTGTTTTTT	-	TRBV24-1	TRBJ2-2	-
CSARVAGLGVNEQFF	TGCAGTGCTAGAGTTGCGGGACTAGGGGTCAATGAGCAGTTCTTC	few	TRBV20-1	TRBJ2-1	TRBD2
CASSFRQAYGYTF	TGTGCCAGCAGCTTCCGACAGGCCTATGGCTACACCTTC	-	TRBV7-9	TRBJ1-2	-
CGPQGSTDTQYF	TGTGGTCCACAGGGTTCCACAGATACGCAGTATTTT	-	TRBV7-7	TRBJ2-3	-
CASGLARAANTGELFF	TGTGCCAGTGGACTAGCGCGAGCCGCGAACACCGGGGAGCTGTTTTTT	few	TRBV24-1	TRBJ2-2	TRBD2
CSARVDSGANVLTF	TGCAGTGCTAGAGTTGACTCTGGGGCCAACGTCCTGACTTTC	-	TRBV20-1	TRBJ2-6	-
CSARAGALSSYNSPLHF	TGCAGTGCTAGGGCAGGGGCGCTTAGCTCCTATAATTCACCCCTCCACTTT	-	TRBV20-1	TRBJ1-6	-
CASSRVGGRYNEQFF	TGTGCCAGTAGTAGAGTTGGGGGGCGGTACAATGAGCAGTTCTTC	-	TRBV19	TRBJ2-1	-
CATSDPGTEKQYF	TGTGCCACCAGTGATCCGGGGACAGAGAAGCAGTATTTT	-	TRBV24-1	TRBJ2-3	TRBD1
CSARRDGENIQYF	TGCAGTGCCCGCCGGGACGGTGAAAACATTCAGTACTTC	-	TRBV20-1	TRBJ2-4	-
CASSRRGETQYF	TGTGCCAGCAGTCGGAGGGGGGAGACCCAGTACTTC	few	TRBV7-2	TRBJ2-5	-
CASSLGGRGTQYF	TGTGCCAGCAGCCTTGGGGGGAGGGGTACGCAGTATTTT	-	TRBV6-1	TRBJ2-3	TRBD2
CASSLGTAGNTIYF	TGTGCCAGCAGTTTGGGGACAGCTGGAAACACCATATATTTT	once	TRBV28	TRBJ1-3	TRBD1
CASSLRAGGGQETQYF	TGTGCCAGCAGTTTACGGGCGGGAGGAGGGCAAGAGACCCAGTACTTC	-	TRBV27	TRBJ2-5	TRBD2
CSAQDFQETQYF	TGCAGTGCACAAGACTTCCAAGAGACCCAGTACTTC	-	TRBV20-1	TRBJ2-5	-
CASSSSSGSTDTQYF	TGTGCCAGCAGCTCATCTAGCGGGAGCACAGATACGCAGTATTTT	-	TRBV7-3	TRBJ2-3	TRBD2
CASSETGFRYEQYF	TGTGCCAGCAGTGAAACAGGGTTTCGCTACGAGCAGTACTTC	-	TRBV6-4	TRBJ2-7	-
CSASFPDGNYGYTF	TGCAGTGCTAGTTTCCCCGACGGTAACTATGGCTACACCTTC	few	TRBV20-1	TRBJ1-2	-
CASSQGLSADSPLHF	TGCGCCAGCAGCCAAGGACTCTCCGCAGATTCACCCCTCCACTTT	-	TRBV4-3	TRBJ1-6	-
CASSDSGTSGTDTQYF	TGTGCCAGCAGTGACTCCGGGACTAGCGGGACAGATACGCAGTATTTT	few	TRBV6-4	TRBJ2-3	TRBD2
CASGLVPMGEQFF	TGTGCTAGTGGTTTGGTACCGATGGGGGAGCAGTTCTTC	-	TRBV12-5	TRBJ2-1	-
CASTRQVLLSGANVLTF	TGTGCCAGTACAAGACAGGTCCTCCTCTCTGGGGCCAACGTCCTGACTTTC	-	TRBV19	TRBJ2-6	-